What follows are 22 T cell receptor beta chains derived from one specimen sequenced in a study of blood T cell repertoires in COVID-19. Using immunoSEQ multiplex PCR, the repertoire was profiled, and TCRdb retains in-frame clones only, with some absent. The data hold around 180,000 clones, with around 87% observed a single time. Sequences were obtained from peripheral blood. The receptors originated from a man aged 35-49 years with active or convalescent COVID-19.

The chain couples TRBV7-2 to TRBJ2-7; 9 bases are a match to TRBD2. CDR3 length: 16 residues. V dropped 5 bases and J dropped 0; count of bases not matched to a gene: 8. Germline CDR1 and CDR2: SGHTA and FQGNSA. The CDR3 DNA reads as TGTGCCAGCAGCCACCTAGCGGGATTTATCTCCTACGAGCAGTACTTC. Amino acids: CASSHLAGFISYEQYF. The complete variable domain, with remaining parts taken from reference TRBV7-2 and TRBJ2-7, reads GAGVSQSPSNKVTEKGKDVELRCDPISGHTALYWYRQSLGQGLEFLIYFQGNSAPDKSGLPSDRFSAERTGGSVSTLTIQRTQQEDSAVYLCASSHLAGFISYEQYFGPGTRLTVT.

In DNA form, the CDR3 reads TGTGCCAGCAGCGTGAGGGCCGATTCGAACACCGGGGAGCTGTTTTTT. It yields the protein CASSVRADSNTGELFF. The rearrangement uses TRBV9 and TRBJ2-2; TRBD2 might be the D (5 bases). CDR3 length: 16 residues. Per the germline V gene, CDR1 is SGDLS and CDR2 is YYNGEE. With 2 bases removed from V and 0 bases from J, the gap between germline ends came to 11 bases.

This clone was counted between two and nine times. This chain links TRBV29-1 with TRBJ1-5, with 8 nucleotides matching TRBD1. The CDR3 consists of 14 residues. Trimming cost V 7 bases and J 5 bases; bases outside gene matches: 10. The germline CDR1 and CDR2 sequences are SQVTM and ANQGSEA. The CDR3 loop is CSARLRGPHQPQHF. DNA of the CDR3: TGCAGCGCTAGACTCAGGGGGCCACATCAGCCCCAGCATTTT.

The chain has TRBV15 and TRBJ2-1, with D maybe TRBD2 (7 bases). This CDR3 has 16 amino acids. Germline V gene lookup returns CDR1 LNHNV and CDR2 YYDKDF (reference sequence). Trimming took off 0 bases at V and 6 bases at J, with 15 bases between the two ends. The CDR3 coding sequence is TGTGCCACCAGCAGAGATCGGGGGGCCTCACTCAATGAGCAGTTCTTC. This codes for CATSRDRGASLNEQFF.

To note about this clone: Other DNA sequences within the sample encode an identical CDR3. V is TRBV6-5 and J is TRBJ1-5, with D possibly being TRBD1 (5 bases). The length of the CDR3 is 15 residues. Trimming shortened V by 6 bases and J by 0 bases, and 12 bases separated the two germline ends. Germline CDR1 and CDR2: MNHEY and SVGAGI. The CDR3 DNA reads as TGTGCCAGCAGATCCTCCGGGGGTAGCAATCAGCCCCAGCATTTT. Its protein product is CASRSSGGSNQPQHF.

The chain couples TRBV30 to TRBJ1-2; no firm D call. CDR3 length: 13 residues. Per the germline V gene, CDR1 is GTSNPN and CDR2 is SVGIG (reference sequence). With 5 bases removed from V and 2 bases from J, the gap between germline ends came to 12 bases. The CDR3 DNA is TGTGCCTGGTACAGACTACCAAACTATGGCTACACCTTC. This sequence encodes CAWYRLPNYGYTF.

This chain links TRBV7-6 with TRBJ1-1; maybe TRBD1 (6 bases). Germline V gene data show CDR1 as SGHVS and CDR2 as FNYEAQ. Deletions cut 5 bases from V and 0 bases from J, with 13 bases between. The CDR3 consists of 15 residues. CDR3 sequence (DNA): TGTGCCAGCAGCCCCACAGGGCCCTTGAACACTGAAGCTTTCTTT. Encoded protein: CASSPTGPLNTEAFF.

The chain couples TRBV9 to TRBJ2-6; possibly TRBD1 for D (6 bases). Germline values: CDR1 SGDLS, CDR2 YYNGEE. The CDR3 extends over 17 amino acids. The ends were cut back, 2 bases at V and 0 bases at J, with 12 bases in the middle. The CDR3 DNA sequence: TGTGCCAGCAGCGTGATGACAGGACTCTCTGGGGCCAACGTCCTGACTTTC. It is translated as CASSVMTGLSGANVLTF.

The V and J genes are TRBV21-1 and TRBJ2-1; TRBD2, as called in the table, went unchecked against the DNA. TRBV21-1 corresponds to a pseudogene. This CDR3 has 16 amino acids. The CDR3 is CASSNRRGKIHNEQFF. The CDR3 nucleotides are TGTGCCAGCAGCAATAGACGCGGAAAAATTCACAATGAGCAGTTCTTC.

The V and J genes are TRBV10-2 and TRBJ2-3; possibly TRBD1 for D (5 bases). The CDR3 has 15 amino acids. V dropped 2 bases and J dropped 2 bases, with 11 bases sitting between them. Germline V gives CDR1 WSHSY, CDR2 SAAADI. CDR3 sequence reads: CASSETPQDTDTQYF. DNA of the CDR3: TGCGCCAGCAGTGAGACCCCACAGGACACAGATACGCAGTATTTT.

The chain joins TRBV5-1 to TRBJ2-1; no definite D call. Germline lookup yields CDR1 SGHRS and CDR2 YFSETQ. Trimming shortened V by 0 bases and J by 5 bases, and 6 bases separated the two germline ends. The CDR3 length is 13 residues. The CDR3 loop is CASSLGRDNEQFF. CDR3 in DNA: TGCGCCAGCAGCTTGGGCCGAGACAATGAGCAGTTCTTC.

This clone has more than one count but fewer than ten. CDR3 amino acids: CASSQTGGAGANVLTF. Here the CDR3 DNA reads TGTGCCAGCAGTCAGACGGGGGGCGCTGGGGCCAACGTCCTGACTTTC. The rearrangement links TRBV7-2 to TRBJ2-6; TRBD2 is a possible D gene (7 bases). The V gene's germline CDR1 is SGHTA and CDR2 FQGNSA. Trimming pared 6 bases from V and 2 bases from J, leaving 14 bases between. The CDR3 runs 16 residues.

This chain joins TRBV10-1 and TRBJ2-1; D may be TRBD2 (6 bases). Trimming stripped 0 bases from V and 7 bases from J, with 13 bases between. The CDR3 is 15 residues long. Per the germline V gene, CDR1 is WNHNN and CDR2 is SYGVQD (reference sequence). The CDR3 loop reads CASSESGGVTNEQFF. The CDR3 DNA reads as TGCGCCAGCAGTGAGTCCGGCGGGGTGACGAATGAGCAGTTCTTC.

The rearrangement links TRBV13 to TRBJ1-6, with a possible D match to TRBD1 (6 bases). The germline gives CDR1 PRHDT, CDR2 FYEKMQ (reference sequence). The germline V and J ends were trimmed by 0 bases and 7 bases, with 7 bases remaining between them. This CDR3 has 14 residues. CDR3 DNA: TGTGCCAGCAGCTTAGGGACAGGAAATTCACCCCTCCACTTT. It is translated as CASSLGTGNSPLHF.

This chain links TRBV12-3 or TRBV12-4 with TRBJ2-5; a possible D gene is TRBD1 (5 bases). There are 13 residues in the CDR3. Trimming pared 2 bases from V and 8 bases from J, leaving 12 bases between. The CDR3 region has the DNA TGTGCCAGCAGTTTATTTTGGCAGGGAACCCAGTACTTC. This sequence encodes CASSLFWQGTQYF.

This chain links TRBV4-2 with TRBJ1-1; TRBD1 aligns across 11 bases. The V gene's germline CDR1 is LGHNA and CDR2 YNFKEQ. J was trimmed by 7 bases and V by 4 bases; bases with no gene match: 5. The CDR3 totals 14 residues. The CDR3 spells CASSPDRGLVEAFF. In DNA form, the CDR3 reads TGTGCCAGCAGCCCGGACAGGGGGCTGGTTGAAGCTTTCTTT.

The rearrangement uses TRBV19 and TRBJ1-5; TRBD1 is a possible D gene (6 bases). CDR1 and CDR2 from the germline V gene are LNHDA and SQIVND (reference sequence). The length of the CDR3 is 15 residues. Trimming removed 4 bases at V and 0 bases at J, with 10 bases between. CDR3 sequence: CASSTTGHSNQPQHF. The CDR3 DNA reads as TGTGCCAGTAGTACCACAGGGCATAGCAATCAGCCCCAGCATTTT.

This clone has more than one count but fewer than ten. This rearrangement joins TRBV13 to TRBJ1-4; 9 nucleotides agree with TRBD1. The germline gives CDR1 PRHDT, CDR2 FYEKMQ (reference sequence). This CDR3 contains 15 residues. The V and J ends lost 5 bases and 7 bases, in that order; junction bases with no gene match: 8. DNA for the CDR3: TGTGCCAGCAGCCCGCCGGGGACAGGGAGTGAAAAACTGTTTTTT. It translates to CASSPPGTGSEKLFF.

The chain joins TRBV5-1 to TRBJ1-2; TRBD1 matches 8 bases. In germline, CDR1 is SGHRS, CDR2 YFSETQ. The CDR3 covers 16 residues. The J segment lost 2 bases and the V segment lost 6 bases, leaving 12 bases of the junction unmatched. CDR3 sequence reads: CASTLAAGGANYGYTF. CDR3 bases: TGCGCCAGCACCCTCGCGGCAGGGGGCGCGAACTATGGCTACACCTTC.

The rearrangement links TRBV10-1 to TRBJ2-5, with 7 bases identical to TRBD1. Germline loops: CDR1 WNHNN, CDR2 SYGVQD (reference sequence). J lost 3 bases, V lost 3 bases, and 7 bases had no gene match. This CDR3 spans 15 amino acids. The DNA of the CDR3 is TGCGCCAGCAGTGATGGACAGGCTGGGAAAGAGACCCAGTACTTC. This codes for CASSDGQAGKETQYF.

This chain links TRBV30 with TRBJ1-3; D is unclear. V lost 1 base to trimming and J lost 0 bases, with 10 bases between them. Germline V gene sequence: CDR1 GTSNPN, CDR2 SVGIG (reference sequence). This CDR3 has 15 amino acids. In DNA, the CDR3 is TGTGCCTGGAGTGATATGTTGAGCTCTGGAAACACCATATATTTT. This gives the protein CAWSDMLSSGNTIYF.

The V gene is TRBV5-1, the J gene TRBJ1-2; possible D gene TRBD1, 6 bases. The CDR3 runs 16 residues. CDR1 SGHRS and CDR2 YFSETQ come from the germline V gene. Trimming pared 4 bases from V and 3 bases from J, leaving 19 bases between. CDR3: CASSTGTRGFHYGYTF. The CDR3 DNA reads as TGCGCCAGCAGCACGGGAACCAGGGGCTTTCACTATGGCTACACCTTC.